This T cell receptor (beta chain) was documented in a study of somatic mutations in cytotoxic T cells in rheumatoid arthritis. General study points: Some patients, about an eighth of the 65, had a largest CD8+ clone that exceeded 20% of CD8+ cells. Comparison of CD8+ T-cell clonality between rheumatoid arthritis patients and age-matched healthy controls yielded no significant difference.

To note about this clone: The antigen remains undetermined.

The length of the CDR3 is 16 residues. CDR1 MNHEY and CDR2 SMNVEV come from the germline V gene (reference sequence). V lost 0 bases, J lost 6 bases, and 7 bases stayed unmatched. Libraries were prepared by immunoSEQ multiplex PCR; TCRdb keeps only in-frame clonotypes and omits some of them. The table has approximately 20,000 clones, approximately 81% seen once. Source material: CD8+ T cells sorted from blood. This TCR was sampled from a woman between 40 and 50 years old with rheumatoid arthritis. The J gene is TRBJ1-2, the V gene TRBV27, with 10 nucleotides matching TRBD1. The CDR3: CASSLSYPGQGNGYTF. For the CDR3, the DNA is TGTGCCAGCAGTTTATCATACCCGGGACAGGGGAATGGCTACACCTTC.